These 13 T cell receptor beta chains came from one sample sequenced in a study of T cells in Graves' hyperthyroidism and ophthalmopathy. RNA transcripts gave rise to amplified TCR beta CDR3 regions. First-round RT-PCR with HTBI primers amplified the TCR CDR3 region. TCRdb redid the calling of the multiplex PCR reads with MiXCR, one entry per CDR3 protein. In the table there are roughly 500,000 distinct CDR3 sequences, around 14% of which are singletons. The sample was blood. The receptors were sampled from a woman aged 25-40 years with Graves' hyperthyroidism that later progressed to Graves' ophthalmopathy.

This clonotype was found many times. The chain links TRBV12-3 or TRBV12-4 to TRBJ1-6, with D possibly TRBD1 on 5 matching bases. The V gene lost 3 bases and the J gene lost 5 bases, with 11 bases spanning the gap. This CDR3 contains 15 residues. The CDR3 is CASSFRGGDNSPLHF. The DNA for the CDR3 is TGTGCCAGCAGTTTTCGGGGAGGGGATAATTCACCCCTCCACTTT.

In this sample, this clonotype turned up many times. The CDR3 DNA follows: TGTGCCAGCAGCTTAGACGGGTTGACAGGGACTTTCTTT. This gives the protein CASSLDGLTGTFF. J is TRBJ1-1 and V is TRBV11-2; 7 bases are shared with TRBD1. V was clipped by 0 bases and J by 12 bases; unmatched bases: 7. The CDR3 extends over 13 amino acids. The germline CDR1 and CDR2 sequences are SGHAT and FQNNGV.

This clonotype was observed at least ten times. V is TRBV5-1 and J is TRBJ2-1; a weak D match, TRBD2 (5 bases). Germline loops: CDR1 SGHRS, CDR2 YFSETQ. CDR3 length equals 15 residues. With 0 bases removed from V and 8 bases from J, the gap between germline ends came to 15 bases. CDR3 DNA: TGCGCCAGCAGCTTGGCCCCGGGGATGGTTGATGAGCAGTTCTTC. It is translated as CASSLAPGMVDEQFF.

This clonotype was counted at least ten times. V is TRBV12-3 or TRBV12-4 and J is TRBJ2-3; 7 positions agree with TRBD2. The CDR3 runs 15 residues. After removal of 3 bases from V and 1 base from J, the junction contained 4 bases not matched to a gene. CDR3 in DNA: TGTGCCAGCAGTTTTGGGGGGGTCGGCACAGATACGCAGTATTTT. Residues: CASSFGGVGTDTQYF.

This clonotype was observed many times. V gene TRBV7-9 combines with J gene TRBJ2-6, with a possible D match to TRBD1 (6 bases). The CDR3 length is 18 residues. Trimming took off 5 bases at V and 0 bases at J, with 17 bases between the two ends. Germline-derived CDR1 and CDR2 are SEHNR and FQNEAQ (reference sequence). The CDR3 DNA sequence: TGTGCCAGCAGCCAAGCCCAGGGGTACGGCTCTGGGGCCAACGTCCTGACTTTC. Translated: CASSQAQGYGSGANVLTF.

This clonotype came up many times. V gene TRBV6-2 or TRBV6-3 combines with J gene TRBJ2-3, with 13 bases that match TRBD2. Germline V gene lookup returns CDR1 MNHEY and CDR2 SVGEGT. This CDR3 is 15 amino acids long. The V and J ends lost 6 bases and 4 bases, in that order; junction bases with no gene match: 4. CDR3 coding DNA: TGTGCCAGCAGCGGACTAGCGGGAGTGGCAGATACGCAGTATTTT. As protein: CASSGLAGVADTQYF.

This clonotype was seen at least ten times. The chain is built from TRBV7-9 and TRBJ2-7, with 13 bases that match TRBD2. V trimming: 5 bases; J trimming: 6 bases; junction bases outside the gene matches: 13. The length of the CDR3 is 17 residues. CDR1 is SEHNR and CDR2 is FQNEAQ in the germline V gene (reference sequence). CDR3 coding DNA: TGTGCCAGCAGCGCCATCCCTGGGACTAGCGGGGTCGGCGAGCAGTACTTC. Amino acids: CASSAIPGTSGVGEQYF.

A note on this clonotype: A much larger clone sits a single nucleotide away, making a read error possible. The chain carries TRBV20-1 and TRBJ2-7; possibly TRBD2 for D (6 bases). CDR3 length equals 14 residues. Per germline, CDR1 DFQATT and CDR2 SNEGSKA (reference sequence). This CDR3 is CNARAPERGGEQYF. CDR3 sequence (DNA): TGCAATGCTAGAGCCCCGGAGAGGGGAGGCGAGCAGTACTTC.

V gene TRBV25-1 combines with J gene TRBJ1-2, with D perhaps TRBD1 (6 bases). This CDR3 contains 14 residues. Trimming removed 2 bases from V and 4 bases from J, with 11 bases in between. CDR1 and CDR2 from the germline V gene are MGHDK and SYGVNS. In DNA form, the CDR3 reads TGTGCCAGCAGTGAAGCAGGGGCTGGCTATGGCTACACCTTC. It encodes CASSEAGAGYGYTF.

J is TRBJ1-1 and V is TRBV18, with D uncertain. Germline CDR1 KGHSH, CDR2 LQKENI. V shed 6 bases and J shed 0 bases, with 8 bases lying between them. This CDR3 comprises 13 residues. In nucleotides, the CDR3 is TGTGCCAGCTCGCAGCATATGAACACTGAAGCTTTCTTT. Translation gives CASSQHMNTEAFF.

The rearrangement links TRBV6-2 or TRBV6-3 to TRBJ2-7; 13 nucleotides line up with TRBD2. This CDR3 contains 16 residues. With V trimmed by 4 bases and J by 2 bases, 5 bases remained unmatched. Germline CDR1 is MNHEY and CDR2 is SVGEGT. CDR3 DNA: TGTGCCAGCAGTTTGCAACTAGCGGGAGGGCCCTACGAGCAGTACTTC. Its translation is CASSLQLAGGPYEQYF.

This clonotype was counted a few times. This rearrangement joins TRBV30 to TRBJ2-3; possible D gene TRBD2, 6 bases. With 1 base removed from V and 0 bases from J, the gap between germline ends came to 14 bases. The length of the CDR3 is 16 residues. Germline loops: CDR1 GTSNPN, CDR2 SVGIG (reference sequence). The CDR3 spells CAWSGSGRGSTDTQYF. CDR3 coding DNA: TGTGCCTGGAGTGGAAGCGGGCGGGGAAGCACAGATACGCAGTATTTT.

The J gene is TRBJ2-7, the V gene TRBV3-1; the match to TRBD2 covers 10 bases. This CDR3 contains 15 residues. The V segment lost 2 bases and the J segment 4 bases; nucleotides outside the gene matches: 5. The germline V gene has CDR1 LGHDT and CDR2 YNNKEL (reference sequence). This CDR3 reads CASSQTSGKAYEQYF. CDR3 in DNA: TGTGCCAGCAGCCAAACTAGCGGGAAAGCTTACGAGCAGTACTTC.